The T cell receptor beta chain under discussion was sequenced for a study of shared clonotypes between healthy human individuals. TCRdb keeps only in-frame clones here, not all; method: immunoSEQ multiplex PCR. Of roughly 96,000 clones listed, less than 60% were seen once; the top ten hold about 15%. CDR3 length: 13 residues. Germline V gene lookup returns CDR1 MNHNS and CDR2 SASEGT. Note on this clone: This sequence may be a read error, since a much larger clone differs from it by one base.

The sequence was obtained from a woman between 40 and 50 years old in good health. Some clones in this sample may be carry-over from other donors' samples. The chain recombines TRBV6-1 with TRBJ2-2; tentative D call: TRBD2 (6 bases). The material sequenced was PBMCs. For the CDR3, the DNA is TGTGCCAGCACGTATAGGGAGGCCGGGGAGCTGCTTTTT. This encodes CASTYREAGELLF.